This T cell receptor beta chain was captured by sequencing in a study of Ad26.COV2.S vaccination and SARS-CoV-2 variants. At the level of the study: Administration of Ad26.COV2.S was intramuscular, either once or twice 56 days apart.

TCRdb's table, derived via immunoSEQ multiplex PCR, lists solely in-frame clones and lacks some. The sample shows approximately 300,000 clones, around 83% of them seen only once. Treatment denoted: some 20 received Ad26.COV2.S at low or high dose, single or two shots; roughly five received placebo; per-sample allocation not given. Sampling was performed 63 days after the first vaccine or placebo injection. Boston hosted the donor, who was an adult aged 18-55 years. V dropped 2 bases and J dropped 3 bases, with 10 bases sitting between them. CDR3 length: 14 residues. The V gene's germline CDR1 is SGHRS and CDR2 YFSETQ.

The sequences come from peripheral blood, collected in a trial of Ad26.COV2.S vaccine versus placebo. V usage is TRBV5-1 and J usage is TRBJ2-3; D is ambiguous. The clonotype originates from a person between 18 and 65 years old who received the Ad26.COV2.S COVID-19 vaccine or a placebo. The CDR3 nucleotides are TGCGCCAGCAGCTTCGGAGACACAACAGATACGCAGTATTTT. Protein product: CASSFGDTTDTQYF.